Following are 24 T cell receptor beta chains from one sample sequenced in a study of blood T cell repertoires in COVID-19. Profiling relied on immunoSEQ multiplex PCR, and the TCRdb table lists in-frame clones only, not all of them. Among about 38,000 clones, roughly 70% were seen once, and the ten largest hold roughly a tenth. Sequenced input: peripheral blood. These receptor sequences come from a man between 65 and 85 years old with COVID-19, enrolled during active disease.

The chain joins TRBV6-1 to TRBJ1-5; 8 nucleotides agree with TRBD1. The CDR3 runs 16 residues. V lost 3 bases and J lost 1; bases outside the gene matches: 5. Germline assignment: CDR1 MNHNS and CDR2 SASEGT. The CDR3 reads CASSDRGLESNQPQHF. As DNA, the CDR3 is TGTGCCAGCAGTGACAGGGGGCTGGAGAGCAATCAGCCCCAGCATTTT.

The chain recombines TRBV14 with TRBJ1-1, with 10 bases identical to TRBD1. V was clipped by 4 bases and J by 6 bases; unmatched bases: 8. The CDR3 has 15 amino acids. The germline gives CDR1 SGHDN, CDR2 FVKESK. Here the CDR3 reads CASSPRQGARPEAFF. The CDR3 DNA follows: TGTGCCAGCAGCCCCAGACAGGGGGCGAGGCCTGAAGCTTTCTTT.

The chain carries TRBV10-3 and TRBJ2-7; no reliable D call. The length of the CDR3 is 12 residues. V lost 3 bases and J lost 2, with 5 bases in between. Germline V gene lookup returns CDR1 ENHRY and CDR2 SYGVKD. For the CDR3, the DNA is TGTGCCATCAGTGACCAGGCCTACGAGCAGTACTTC. Translated, it gives CAISDQAYEQYF.

This chain uses TRBV5-1 with TRBJ2-1; tentatively, D is TRBD1 (5 bases). V was pared by 0 bases and J by 3 bases, with 10 bases between. CDR3 size: 15 residues. Germline V gene sequence: CDR1 SGHRS, CDR2 YFSETQ. For the CDR3, the DNA is TGCGCCAGCAGCTTGGCCGCAGGGTACTACAATGAGCAGTTCTTC. As protein: CASSLAAGYYNEQFF.

This chain uses TRBV28 with TRBJ2-1; D remains unclear. There are 12 residues in the CDR3. The V end was cut by 3 bases, the J end by 9 bases, with 9 bases between. CDR1 and CDR2 from the germline V gene are MDHEN and SYDVKM. The CDR3 region has the DNA TGTGCCAGCAGTTTCAGGTTCTTTGAGCAGTTCTTC. Translating it yields CASSFRFFEQFF.

In its sample, this clone was seen a few times. The chain employs TRBV5-1 and TRBJ1-4; D is unresolved. This CDR3 contains 17 residues. The ends were cut back, 0 bases at V and 7 bases at J, with 19 bases in the middle. The germline V gene encodes CDR1 SGHRS and CDR2 YFSETQ. CDR3 DNA: TGCGCCAGCAGCTTGGGGGTCGGAGGTCCCCTAGGTGAAAAACTGTTTTTT. It codes for CASSLGVGGPLGEKLFF.

This chain connects TRBV6-5 to TRBJ1-2, with D perhaps TRBD1 (5 bases). V gave up 5 bases and J gave up 5 bases, with 18 bases separating them. Germline CDR1 MNHEY, CDR2 SVGAGI. This CDR3 is built from 15 residues. DNA for the CDR3: TGTGCCAGCAGTACCGGCGCCCAGGGAGGATATGGCTACACCTTC. Its protein product is CASSTGAQGGYGYTF.

The chain couples TRBV20-1 to TRBJ2-7, with 10 bases identical to TRBD2. The CDR3 extends over 15 amino acids. Germline lookup yields CDR1 DFQATT and CDR2 SNEGSKA (reference sequence). V trimming: 3 bases; J trimming: 5 bases; junction bases outside the gene matches: 10. CDR3 DNA: TGCAGTGCTAGTCCCTCTAGCGGGAGCCCCCACGAGCAGTACTTC. This encodes CSASPSSGSPHEQYF.

V usage is TRBV5-1 and J usage is TRBJ1-6, with D perhaps TRBD1 (6 bases). There are 14 residues in the CDR3. Trimming took off 5 bases at V and 5 bases at J, with 11 bases between the two ends. Germline values: CDR1 SGHRS, CDR2 YFSETQ. The CDR3 DNA reads as TGCGCCAGCAGATCCAGGGGAGATAATTCACCCCTCCACTTT. It codes for CASRSRGDNSPLHF.

V usage is TRBV5-8 and J usage is TRBJ1-2, with D maybe TRBD1 (6 bases). This CDR3 region has 15 residues. Trimming stripped 4 bases from V and 6 bases from J, with 19 bases between. The V gene's germline CDR1 is SGHTS and CDR2 YDEGEE. The DNA for the CDR3 is TGTGCCAGCAGCCTACGGACAGCCGCTAAAGATGGCTACACCTTC. Protein product: CASSLRTAAKDGYTF. Complete variable domain (other parts from reference TRBV5-8 and TRBJ1-2): EAGVTQSPTHLIKTRGQQATLRCSPISGHTSVYWYQQALGLGLQFLLWYDEGEERNRGNFPPRFSGRQFPNYSSELNVNALELEDSALYLCASSLRTAAKDGYTFGSGTRLTVV.

The gene calls are TRBV5-5 and TRBJ1-2; D remains unclear. CDR1 and CDR2 from the germline V gene are SGHKS and YYEKEE (reference sequence). This CDR3 spans 12 amino acids. Trimming cost V 9 bases and J 4 bases, with 13 bases left between them. The CDR3 DNA is TGTGCCACCGGCCTGGAGAGCTATGGCTACACCTTC. It encodes CATGLESYGYTF.

The chain combines TRBV6-2 or TRBV6-3 with TRBJ1-2; D gene unclear. Trimming shortened V by 0 bases and J by 4 bases, and 9 bases separated the two germline ends. This CDR3 spans 14 amino acids. From germline, CDR1 is MNHEY and CDR2 SVGEGT. CDR3 sequence reads: CASSYSPDIYGYTF. The DNA of the CDR3 is TGTGCCAGCAGTTACTCGCCAGACATCTATGGCTACACCTTC.

The V gene is TRBV12-3 or TRBV12-4, the J gene TRBJ1-4; 8 positions agree with TRBD1. The CDR3 sequence is 12 residues long. With V trimmed by 7 bases and J by 7 bases, 2 bases remained unmatched. The CDR3 protein is CASKDRAEKLFF. The CDR3 DNA follows: TGTGCCAGCAAGGACAGGGCTGAAAAACTGTTTTTT.

The chain recombines TRBV18 with TRBJ2-3, with D hard to call. V was pared by 0 bases and J by 2 bases, with 6 bases between. Per germline, CDR1 KGHSH and CDR2 LQKENI. CDR3 length: 14 residues. The CDR3 sequence: CASSPPTYTDTQYF. CDR3 nucleotides: TGTGCCAGCTCACCACCGACATACACAGATACGCAGTATTTT.

The V call is TRBV6-2 or TRBV6-3, the J call TRBJ2-7; D is uncertain. The CDR3 loop spans 12 amino acids. CDR1 MNHEY and CDR2 SVGEGT come from the germline V gene. V lost 6 bases to trimming and J lost 3 bases, with 9 bases between them. The CDR3 DNA sequence: TGTGCCAGCAGCTTGACTCTCTACGAGCAGTACTTC. Amino acid sequence: CASSLTLYEQYF.

This clone was counted once. The chain combines TRBV12-3 or TRBV12-4 with TRBJ2-7, with D uncertain. V was cut by 5 bases and J by 4 bases, with 6 bases left in between. The CDR3 loop spans 11 amino acids. The CDR3 coding sequence is TGTGCCAGCAGTAAGACTTACGAGCAGTACTTC. It specifies CASSKTYEQYF.

The rearrangement joins TRBV27 to TRBJ2-7; 13 nucleotides match TRBD2. Germline V gene data show CDR1 as MNHEY and CDR2 as SMNVEV (reference sequence). Losses at the gene ends were 6 bases for V and 4 bases for J; bases not matched to a gene: 9. This CDR3 is built from 16 residues. DNA for the CDR3: TGTGCCAGCAGCGGCACGGGACTAGCGGGAAGTTACGAGCAGTACTTC. This codes for CASSGTGLAGSYEQYF.

V usage is TRBV6-5 and J usage is TRBJ1-2; perhaps TRBD1 as D (5 bases). Germline CDR1 reads MNHEY; CDR2 reads SVGAGI. Trimming removed 4 bases at V and 7 bases at J, with 13 bases between. The CDR3 runs to 13 residues. DNA for the CDR3: TGTGCCAGCAGTTTCGCCCACGGGGGTGGCTACACCTTC. It specifies CASSFAHGGGYTF.

This clone was seen only a few times. This chain joins TRBV7-2 and TRBJ2-6, with 8 nucleotides matching TRBD1. In germline, CDR1 is SGHTA, CDR2 FQGNSA. This CDR3 has 17 residues. The junction had 13 bases not matched to a gene; V was cut back by 0 bases and J by 12 bases. CDR3 sequence reads: CASSLAGTGRTYAVLTF. For the CDR3, the DNA is TGTGCCAGCAGCTTAGCGGGGACAGGTAGAACTTATGCCGTCCTGACTTTC.

The chain links TRBV29-1 to TRBJ2-7, with a weak D call TRBD1 (6 bases). CDR3 length: 12 amino acids. Trimming pared 7 bases from V and 1 base from J, leaving 11 bases between. CDR1 and CDR2 from the germline V gene are SQVTM and ANQGSEA. In DNA, the CDR3 is TGCAGCGACGAGGACAGTTCCTACGAGCAGTACTTC. Translation: CSDEDSSYEQYF.

There are a few counts of this clone. The chain carries TRBV7-9 and TRBJ1-6, with D perhaps matching TRBD1 (6 bases). V lost 5 bases and J lost 4, with 9 bases in between. From germline, CDR1 is SEHNR and CDR2 FQNEAQ (reference sequence). The CDR3 is 14 amino acids. CDR3 in amino acids: CASSRDTYNSPLHF. In DNA form, the CDR3 reads TGTGCCAGCAGCCGGGACACTTATAATTCACCCCTCCACTTT.

The chain is built from TRBV10-1 and TRBJ2-2; possible D gene TRBD2, 6 bases. CDR1 and CDR2 from the germline V gene are WNHNN and SYGVQD (reference sequence). Trimming took 0 bases from V and 6 from J, leaving 11 bases between them. CDR3 size: 15 residues. The CDR3 loop reads CASSESRLEAGELFF. As DNA, the CDR3 is TGCGCCAGCAGTGAGTCGAGACTAGAGGCCGGGGAGCTGTTTTTT.

This clone was seen only a few times. The chain has TRBV6-5 and TRBJ2-2, with 7 bases identical to TRBD2. The CDR3 length is 16 residues. Germline V CDR1 and CDR2: MNHEY, SVGAGI. The V and J ends lost 0 bases and 5 bases, in that order; junction bases with no gene match: 6. The CDR3: CASSYSQGGWTGELFF. The CDR3 bases are TGTGCCAGCAGTTACTCTCAGGGAGGGTGGACCGGGGAGCTGTTTTTT.

The V call is TRBV11-2, the J call TRBJ1-5, with a weak D call TRBD1 (6 bases). V lost 2 bases to trimming and J lost 1 base, with 9 bases between them. Germline V gene data show CDR1 as SGHAT and CDR2 as FQNNGV. The CDR3 is 15 amino acids. CDR3 sequence reads: CASSLRTDSNQPQHF. The CDR3 DNA reads as TGTGCCAGCAGCTTACGGACAGACAGCAATCAGCCCCAGCATTTT.